The rows below give T cell receptor beta chains drawn from one sample of a study of shared clonotypes between healthy human individuals. Sequencing used immunoSEQ multiplex PCR; TCRdb keeps in-frame clones, though not all of them. The repertoire holds a few million clones, around 94% seen once, with 0.13% to 0.15% in the top ten. The sequenced material came from naive CD4+ T cells sorted from blood. Source of these receptors: a man aged 18 to 29 in good health. Both conserved end residues are part of each CDR3. The D gene is left open where the match is weak. Only some rows state a clone size, as once, few, many or a class for expanded clones.

V: TRBV7-8; D: TRBD2; length: 15; size: NA; J: TRBJ2-1; DNA: TGTGCCAGCAGAATGGGGACTAGCGGCTACAATGAGCAGTTCTTC; CDR3: CASRMGTSGYNEQFF
V: TRBV7-8; D: NA; length: 15; size: NA; J: TRBJ2-7; DNA: TGTGCCAGCAGCTTCGAACCAAGACCTCCCTACGAGCAGTACTTC; CDR3: CASSFEPRPPYEQYF
V: TRBV7-2; D: TRBD2; length: 13; size: NA; J: TRBJ2-7; DNA: TGTGCCAGCAGCCCGGGGACTAGCGGGAGTCTGTACTTC; CDR3: CASSPGTSGSLYF
V: TRBV7-9; D: NA; length: 12; size: once; J: TRBJ2-1; DNA: TGTGCCAGCAGCTTAGCGGTTAACGAGCAGTTCTTC; CDR3: CASSLAVNEQFF
V: TRBV7-8; D: NA; length: 14; size: NA; J: TRBJ1-2; DNA: TGTGCCAGCAGCTTATCGGCAACGGGGGGAGGCTACACCTTC; CDR3: CASSLSATGGGYTF
V: TRBV19; D: NA; length: 15; size: NA; J: TRBJ2-3; DNA: TGTGCCAGTAGTGAGGATCTCGGTCGCACAGATACGCAGTATTTT; CDR3: CASSEDLGRTDTQYF
V: TRBV18; D: NA; length: 14; size: NA; J: TRBJ1-1; DNA: TGTGCCAGCTCACTTCAACAGGGGAACACTGAAGCTTTCTTT; CDR3: CASSLQQGNTEAFF
V: TRBV5-1; D: TRBD2; length: 14; size: NA; J: TRBJ2-1; DNA: TGCGCCAGCAGCGGGACTAGCGGGAACTATGAGCAGTTCTTC; CDR3: CASSGTSGNYEQFF
V: TRBV5-4; D: NA; length: 14; size: NA; J: TRBJ2-7; DNA: TGTGCCAGCAGCCAGGACGTGGGGGGTTACGAGCAGTACTTC; CDR3: CASSQDVGGYEQYF
V: TRBV5-1; D: NA; length: 13; size: NA; J: TRBJ1-2; DNA: TGCGCCAGCAGCGAAGACAGCGTCTATGGCTACACCTTC; CDR3: CASSEDSVYGYTF
V: TRBV5-1; D: NA; length: 13; size: NA; J: TRBJ2-5; DNA: TGCGCCAGCAGGGGGACAAACCAAGAGACCCAGTACTTC; CDR3: CASRGTNQETQYF
V: TRBV29-1; D: NA; length: 10; size: NA; J: TRBJ1-1; DNA: TGCAGCGTTGAAAGGGCTCAAGCTTTCTTT; CDR3: CSVERAQAFF
V: TRBV7-6; D: NA; length: 13; size: NA; J: TRBJ1-3; DNA: TGTGCCAGCAGCTCAGGGTCTGGAAACACCATATATTTT; CDR3: CASSSGSGNTIYF
V: TRBV4-3; D: TRBD2; length: 16; size: NA; J: TRBJ2-7; DNA: TGCGCCAGCAGCCAGACATATAGCGGGAGGGCCTACGAGCAGTACTTC; CDR3: CASSQTYSGRAYEQYF
V: TRBV18; D: NA; length: 13; size: NA; J: TRBJ2-3; DNA: TGTGCCAGCTCCCCCAGGGTGGGGGATACGCAGTATTTT; CDR3: CASSPRVGDTQYF